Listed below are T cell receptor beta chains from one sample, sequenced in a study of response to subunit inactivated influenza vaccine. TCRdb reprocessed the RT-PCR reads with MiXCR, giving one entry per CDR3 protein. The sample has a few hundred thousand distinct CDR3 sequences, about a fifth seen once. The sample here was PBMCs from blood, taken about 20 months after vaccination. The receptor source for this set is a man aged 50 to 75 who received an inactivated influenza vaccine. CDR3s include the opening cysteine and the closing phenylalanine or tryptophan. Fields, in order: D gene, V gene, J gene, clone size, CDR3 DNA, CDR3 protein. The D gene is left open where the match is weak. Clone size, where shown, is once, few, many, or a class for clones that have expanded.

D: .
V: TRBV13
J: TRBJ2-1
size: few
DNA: TGTGCCAGCAGCTTCCTTATCTTCGGGGTGGGTTACAATGAGCAGTTCTTC
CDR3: CASSFLIFGVGYNEQFF

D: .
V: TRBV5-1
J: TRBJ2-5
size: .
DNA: TGCGCCAGCAGCTCTCGACAGGCCCAAGAGACCCAGTACTTC
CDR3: CASSSRQAQETQYF

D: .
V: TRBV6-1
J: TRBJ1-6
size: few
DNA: TGTGCCAGCAGTGAAGCTTCAGGGACCTATAATTCACCCCTCCACTTT
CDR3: CASSEASGTYNSPLHF

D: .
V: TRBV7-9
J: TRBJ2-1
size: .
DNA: TGTGCCAGCAGCTCCCGGGACCGAACCAATGAGCAGTTCTTC
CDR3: CASSSRDRTNEQFF

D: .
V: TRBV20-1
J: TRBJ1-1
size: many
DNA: TGCAGTGCTAGGGATCGGTTGTCTACGGGGACTGAAGCTTTCTTT
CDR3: CSARDRLSTGTEAFF

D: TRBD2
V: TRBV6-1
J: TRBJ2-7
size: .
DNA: TGTGCCAGCAGAAAACTAGCGGGTCCCTACGAGCAGTACTTC
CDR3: CASRKLAGPYEQYF

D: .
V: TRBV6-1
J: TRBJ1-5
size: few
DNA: TGTGCCAGCAGTCGCGACAGGCAGAATCAGCCCCAGCATTTT
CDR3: CASSRDRQNQPQHF

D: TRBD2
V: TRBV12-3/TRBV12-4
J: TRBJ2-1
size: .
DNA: TGTGCCAGCACCACTAGCGGGAGCTTCGACAATGAGCAGTTCTTC
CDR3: CASTTSGSFDNEQFF

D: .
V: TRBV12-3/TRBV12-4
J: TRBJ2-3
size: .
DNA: TGTGCCAGCAGTTATACCAGAGGTACAGATACGCAGTATTTT
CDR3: CASSYTRGTDTQYF

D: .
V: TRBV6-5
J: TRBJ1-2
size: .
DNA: TGTGCCAGCAGTTACGGCGGGGCCAACTATGGCTACACCTTC
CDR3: CASSYGGANYGYTF

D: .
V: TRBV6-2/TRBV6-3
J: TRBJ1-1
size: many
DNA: TGTGCCAGCAGTTACGGTAGTGAAGCTTTCTTT
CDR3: CASSYGSEAFF

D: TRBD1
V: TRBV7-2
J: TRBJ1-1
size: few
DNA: TGTGCCAGCAGGCCACCTAATACAGGGGATTGGGTAGCTTTCTTT
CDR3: CASRPPNTGDWVAFF

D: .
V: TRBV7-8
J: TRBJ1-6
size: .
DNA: TGTGCCAGCAGCTCAGCTCGGACAGCTAGATATAATTCACCCCTCCACTTT
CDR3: CASSSARTARYNSPLHF

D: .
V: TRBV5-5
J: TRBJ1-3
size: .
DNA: TGTGCCAGCAGCTTGGACTGGCTCTCTGGAAACACCATATATTTT
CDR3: CASSLDWLSGNTIYF

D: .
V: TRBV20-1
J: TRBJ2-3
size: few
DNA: TGCAGTGCTAGAGAGCGGGACACAGATACGCAGTATTTT
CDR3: CSARERDTDTQYF

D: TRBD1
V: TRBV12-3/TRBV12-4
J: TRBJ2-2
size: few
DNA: TGTGCCAGCACCTCCGGGACAGGGAACACCGGGGAGCTGTTTTTT
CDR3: CASTSGTGNTGELFF

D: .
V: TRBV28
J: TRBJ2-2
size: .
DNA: TGTGCCAGCAGTTTATCCCGGACCGGGGAGCTGTTTTTT
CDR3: CASSLSRTGELFF

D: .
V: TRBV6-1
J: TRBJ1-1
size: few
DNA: TGTGCCAGCAGCAACCTTCAGGGTGGTGAAGCTTTCTTT
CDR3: CASSNLQGGEAFF

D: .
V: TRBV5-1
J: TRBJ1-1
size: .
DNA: TGCGCCAGCAGCTCGGCTCCGGGGCCGGGAGCTGAAGCTTTCTTT
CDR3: CASSSAPGPGAEAFF

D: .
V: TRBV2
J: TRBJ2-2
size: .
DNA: TGTGCCAGCAGCCCGTCCGGGGAGCTGTTTTTT
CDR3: CASSPSGELFF

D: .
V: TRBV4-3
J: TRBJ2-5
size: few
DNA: TGCGCCAGCAGCCAAGCCGGGGCAACGGCGGGGGAGACCCAGTACTTC
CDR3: CASSQAGATAGETQYF

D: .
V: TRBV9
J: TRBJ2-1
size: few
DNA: TGTGCCAGCAGCGTAGTTGGGACCAACTACAATGAGCAGTTCTTC
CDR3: CASSVVGTNYNEQFF

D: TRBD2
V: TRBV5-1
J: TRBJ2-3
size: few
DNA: TGCGCCAGCAGCTTTAGGACTAGCGGGTACACAGATACGCAGTATTTT
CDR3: CASSFRTSGYTDTQYF

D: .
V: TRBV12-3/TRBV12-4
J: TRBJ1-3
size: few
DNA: TGTGCCAGCAGGCCTACTTCCAGCTCTGGAAACACCATATATTTT
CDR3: CASRPTSSSGNTIYF

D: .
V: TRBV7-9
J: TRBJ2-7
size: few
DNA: TGTGCCAGCAGCTTATCAGGCTTGGGAGCCGGCGAGCAGTACTTC
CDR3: CASSLSGLGAGEQYF

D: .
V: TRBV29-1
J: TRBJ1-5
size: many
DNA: TGCAGCGTCCGGTGGGGGGGCTATAATCAGCCCCAGCATTTT
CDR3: CSVRWGGYNQPQHF

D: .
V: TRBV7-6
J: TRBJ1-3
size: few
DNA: TGTGCCAGCAGCTCCCCGGCGGATTCTGGAAACACCATATATTTT
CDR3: CASSSPADSGNTIYF

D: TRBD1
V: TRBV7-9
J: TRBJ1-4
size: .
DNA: TGTGCCAGCAGCACCGGGACAGCTACTCCAACTAATGAAAAACTGTTTTTT
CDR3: CASSTGTATPTNEKLFF

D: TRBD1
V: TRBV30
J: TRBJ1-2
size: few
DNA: TGTGCCTGGAGTGGAGCAGGGGGTGGCTACACCTTC
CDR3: CAWSGAGGGYTF

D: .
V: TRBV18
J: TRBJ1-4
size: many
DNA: TGTGCCAGCTCACGGGGTAGTGATGAAAAACTGTTTTTT
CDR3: CASSRGSDEKLFF

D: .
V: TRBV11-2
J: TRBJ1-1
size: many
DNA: TGTGCCAGCAGCTTAGGAGGGGGGCGGAACACTGAAGCTTTCTTT
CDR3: CASSLGGGRNTEAFF

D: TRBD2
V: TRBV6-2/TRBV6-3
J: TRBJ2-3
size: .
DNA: TGTGCCAGCAGTTACCTCGGACTAGCGGGAGTACCAGATACGCAGTATTTT
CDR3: CASSYLGLAGVPDTQYF

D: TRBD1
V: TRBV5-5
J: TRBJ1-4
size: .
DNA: TGTGCCAGCAGCTTTGGAGCAGGGGGTGAAAAACTGTTTTTT
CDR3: CASSFGAGGEKLFF

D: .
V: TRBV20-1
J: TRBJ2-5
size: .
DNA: TGCAGTGCTAGAAGACCCTTGGGAGAGACCCAGTACTTC
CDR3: CSARRPLGETQYF

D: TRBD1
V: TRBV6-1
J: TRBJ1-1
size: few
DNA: TGTGCCAGCACCCCGGGACAGAGGTTTCCCATGAACACTGAAGCTTTCTTT
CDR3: CASTPGQRFPMNTEAFF

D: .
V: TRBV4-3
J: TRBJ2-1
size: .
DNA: TGCGCCAGCAGCCAATTTGCGTACCTCTCCTACAATGAGCAGTTCTTC
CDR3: CASSQFAYLSYNEQFF

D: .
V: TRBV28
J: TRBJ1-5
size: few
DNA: TGTGCCAGCAGTGGGCCGAGGTCCCATCAGCCCCAGCATTTT
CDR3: CASSGPRSHQPQHF

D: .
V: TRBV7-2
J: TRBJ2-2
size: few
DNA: TGTGCCAGCAGCTTATGGGGAGAGCTGTTTTTT
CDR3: CASSLWGELFF

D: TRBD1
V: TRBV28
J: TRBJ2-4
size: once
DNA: TGTGCCAGCAGTTTACCCGGGACAGGGGGGACCCCCTTACGGAAAAACATTCAGTACTTC
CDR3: CASSLPGTGGTPLRKNIQYF

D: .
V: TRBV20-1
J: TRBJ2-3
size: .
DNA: TGCAGTGCGAAAACTGGACTGGATACGCAGTATTTT
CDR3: CSAKTGLDTQYF

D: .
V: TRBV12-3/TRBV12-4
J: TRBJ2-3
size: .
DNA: TGTGCCAGCAGTTTAGGACCCCTATTCGCGGTGAACACAGATACGCAGTATTTT
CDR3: CASSLGPLFAVNTDTQYF